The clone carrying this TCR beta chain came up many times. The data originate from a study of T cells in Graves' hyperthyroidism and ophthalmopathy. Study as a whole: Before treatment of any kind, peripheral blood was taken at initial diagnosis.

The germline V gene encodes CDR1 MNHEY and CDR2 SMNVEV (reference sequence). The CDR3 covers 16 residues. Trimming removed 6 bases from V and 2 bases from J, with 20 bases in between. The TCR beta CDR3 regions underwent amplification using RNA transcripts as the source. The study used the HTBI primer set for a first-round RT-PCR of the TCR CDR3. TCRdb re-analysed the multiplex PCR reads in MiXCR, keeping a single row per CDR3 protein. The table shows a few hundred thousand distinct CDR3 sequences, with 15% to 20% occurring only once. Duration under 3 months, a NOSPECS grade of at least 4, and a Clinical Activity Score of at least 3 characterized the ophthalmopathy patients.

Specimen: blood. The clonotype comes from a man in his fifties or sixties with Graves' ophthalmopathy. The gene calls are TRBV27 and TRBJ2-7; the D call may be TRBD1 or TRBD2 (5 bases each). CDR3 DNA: TGTGCCAGCAGCTTCGGAGTGACGGGGCCCACCTACGAGCAGTACTTC. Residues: CASSFGVTGPTYEQYF.